These 23 T cell receptor beta chains were all obtained from the same sample, sequenced in a study of human CD8 memory T cell subsets. It was UMI-labeled 5' RACE by which the TCR beta libraries were made. TCRdb reprocessed the 5' RACE reads; each CDR3 protein has one entry and no DNA is given. The table for this sample gives thousands of distinct CDR3 sequences. Sequencing was done on a sample of CD8+ T cells from PBMCs. The receptors derive from a human donor in good health.

This clonotype is deemed medium-sized by its frequency. The chain carries TRBV10-3 and TRBJ1-1; TCRdb picks TRBD1, but there is no DNA to check that call. The CDR3 spans 15 residues. CDR1 and CDR2 from the germline V gene are ENHRY and SYGVKD. The CDR3 here is CAISEPDKGVTEAFF.

V and J are TRBV4-1 and TRBJ2-5. The CDR3 totals 14 residues. CDR1 MGHRA and CDR2 YSYEKL come from the germline V gene. CDR3 in amino acids: CASSQVGYQETQYF.

The rearrangement joins TRBV12-3 or TRBV12-4 to TRBJ2-1; TCRdb's assignment of TRBD1 cannot be checked, as there is no DNA. The CDR3 is 12 residues long. CDR3 loop: CASSPGYNEQFF.

CDR3 residues: CASSVEGSGVYEQYF. V is TRBV9 and J is TRBJ2-7; the D call from TCRdb, TRBD2, cannot be confirmed without DNA. Germline CDR1 reads SGDLS; CDR2 reads YYNGEE. The CDR3 is 15 residues long. Drawing the rest from reference TRBV9 and TRBJ2-7, the complete variable domain is DSGVTQTPKHLITATGQRVTLRCSPRSGDLSVYWYQQSLDQGLQFLIQYYNGEERAKGNILERFSAQQFPDLHSELNLSSLELGDSALYFCASSVEGSGVYEQYFGPGTRLTVT.

V gene TRBV9 combines with J gene TRBJ2-7; TCRdb's D call of TRBD1 is untestable without DNA. Germline loops: CDR1 SGDLS, CDR2 YYNGEE. The CDR3 runs to 15 residues. The CDR3 protein is CASSVAGTETYEQYF.

V usage is TRBV15 and J usage is TRBJ2-5. This CDR3 has 12 residues. In germline, CDR1 is LNHNV, CDR2 YYDKDF (reference sequence). The chain's CDR3 is CAIQTGEETQYF.

This chain connects TRBV4-1 to TRBJ2-5; lacking DNA, the TRBD1 call made by TCRdb goes unchecked. This CDR3 has 17 residues. The germline V gene encodes CDR1 MGHRA and CDR2 YSYEKL. The CDR3 reads CASSQEFADRAQETQYF.

The rearrangement uses TRBV9 and TRBJ1-5; lacking DNA, the TRBD1 call made by TCRdb goes unchecked. The V gene's germline CDR1 is SGDLS and CDR2 YYNGEE. The CDR3 totals 14 residues. The CDR3 loop reads CASSQDRASQPQHF.

Frequency places this clonotype as medium-sized. This CDR3 reads CASSADPTDTQYF. The chain joins TRBV5-1 to TRBJ2-3. Germline loops: CDR1 SGHRS, CDR2 YFSETQ. There are 13 residues in the CDR3.

The chain is built from TRBV25-1 and TRBJ2-2; TCRdb reports TRBD1, a call that lacks DNA to check it against. Germline V gives CDR1 MGHDK, CDR2 SYGVNS. There are 16 residues in the CDR3. The CDR3 reads CASSGRDRANTGELFF.

The V call is TRBV4-3, the J call TRBJ2-5; TCRdb names TRBD2, which stays unverified in the absence of DNA. The germline CDR1 and CDR2 sequences are LGHNA and YSLEER. The CDR3 has 15 amino acids. The CDR3 reads CASSQGRGGQETQYF.

CDR3 sequence: CASSGDVGYNEQFF. V is TRBV9 and J is TRBJ2-1; the TCRdb D gene call, TRBD2, has no DNA to confirm it. This CDR3 contains 14 residues. The germline V gene has CDR1 SGDLS and CDR2 YYNGEE.

This chain joins TRBV4-3 and TRBJ2-7. The CDR3 extends over 15 amino acids. Germline V gives CDR1 LGHNA, CDR2 YSLEER. The chain's CDR3 is CASSQDHELSYEQYF.

Frequency places this clonotype as medium-sized. The chain links TRBV3-1 to TRBJ2-5; TCRdb outputs TRBD2, but without DNA this stays unchecked. The CDR3 sequence is 15 residues long. CDR1 LGHDT and CDR2 YNNKEL come from the germline V gene (reference sequence). The CDR3 is CASSQGLAGRETQYF.

Frequency places this clonotype as medium-sized. V and J are TRBV6-4 and TRBJ2-1; TCRdb indicates TRBD1, and absent DNA this call remains unverified. The CDR3 runs to 14 residues. Germline CDR1 reads MRHNA; CDR2 reads SNTAGT. The CDR3: CASSPGQSYNEQFF.

The chain joins TRBV28 to TRBJ2-5; the TCRdb call, TRBD2, lacks DNA for checking. The CDR3 covers 18 residues. The germline CDR1 and CDR2 sequences are MDHEN and SYDVKM. The CDR3 region is CASSLTSGRWGPQETQYF.

This chain links TRBV28 with TRBJ2-3; lacking DNA, the TRBD2 call made by TCRdb goes unchecked. This CDR3 spans 14 amino acids. From germline, CDR1 is MDHEN and CDR2 SYDVKM. The chain's CDR3 is CASSLSGSTDTQYF.

V and J are TRBV14 and TRBJ2-3. Germline loops: CDR1 SGHDN, CDR2 FVKESK. This CDR3 is 12 amino acids long. The CDR3 spells CASSPNGLPQYF.

The chain couples TRBV6-5 to TRBJ2-7; TCRdb indicates TRBD1, and absent DNA this call remains unverified. Germline V lookup: CDR1 MNHEY, CDR2 SVGAGI. This CDR3 comprises 12 residues. CDR3: CASSPTGLAQYF.

The chain employs TRBV12-3 or TRBV12-4 and TRBJ2-1; TCRdb outputs TRBD2, but without DNA this stays unchecked. There are 18 residues in the CDR3. The CDR3 sequence is CASSSSDHSVSAYNEQFF.

V gene TRBV4-3 combines with J gene TRBJ2-2; lacking DNA, the TRBD1 call made by TCRdb goes unchecked. The CDR3 runs 17 residues. Germline CDR1 is LGHNA and CDR2 is YSLEER. The CDR3 reads CASSQGAGGPDTGELFF.

The V and J genes are TRBV29-1 and TRBJ2-6; TCRdb gives TRBD1 as the D gene, but with no DNA this cannot be confirmed. This CDR3 region has 15 residues. Germline V CDR1 and CDR2: SQVTM, ANQGSEA. CDR3 amino acids: CSAQDRASGANVLTF.

V gene TRBV29-1 combines with J gene TRBJ2-1; TCRdb's assignment of TRBD1 cannot be checked, as there is no DNA. This CDR3 is built from 15 residues. Per germline, CDR1 SQVTM and CDR2 ANQGSEA. This CDR3 is CSVVQVGRGGNEQFF.